This TCR beta chain was recovered during a study of metastatic and nonmetastatic thyroid tumors. Turning to the study itself: The comparison covered peripheral blood and tumor or nodule tissue in malignant and benign thyroid patients.

Regarding this clone: As yet, its antigen is unknown.

Findings and limits, study-wide: Significantly greater TCR beta diversity was reportedly found in malignant thyroid tumors than in benign nodules (in blood and tumor).

Trimming pared 6 bases from V and 4 bases from J, leaving 18 bases between. The germline V gene has CDR1 SNHLY and CDR2 FYNNEI. This CDR3 spans 15 amino acids. As handled by the study authors: For papillary thyroid cancer, a distant-metastasis classifier was constructed from CDR3 differences observed across clinicopathological groups. TCRdb recomputed clones from the PCR reads via MiXCR. These V and J calls originate from TCRdb's pipeline instead of the authors' own analysis. The sample includes some 25,000 clones, approximately 20% of them seen just once. Each patient came to thyroid surgery without any prior treatment (of any kind).

The receptor was derived from a male donor with papillary thyroid cancer or a benign thyroid nodule (not recorded which). Some clones in this sample may be carry-over from other donors' samples. Sequencing was performed on blood. The chain joins TRBV2 to TRBJ1-2, with D unclear. Here the CDR3 reads CASSETIRPVYGYTF. Here the CDR3 DNA reads TGTGCCAGCAGCGAAACTATCAGGCCTGTCTATGGCTACACCTTC.